This T cell receptor (beta chain) comes out of a study of blood T cells in healthy people across ages. It was with a sample-barcoded 5' primer and a J-beta primer mix that a second PCR of roughly 7 to 12 cycles was run. In TCRdb, the 5' RACE reads were re-called with MiXCR into one record per CDR3 protein. The sample holds roughly 1.9 million distinct CDR3 sequences; roughly 43% are singletons and the top ten take 20% to 25%. Per germline, CDR1 SQVTM and CDR2 ANQGSEA. The length of the CDR3 is 14 residues. The V gene lost 0 bases and the J gene lost 0 bases, with 6 bases spanning the gap. The clonotype originates from a human donor in good health. Sequencing input: blood. V usage is TRBV29-1 and J usage is TRBJ2-1; D unresolved. Here the CDR3 reads CSVEEENSYNEQFF. CDR3 DNA: TGCAGCGTTGAAGAGGAAAACTCCTACAATGAGCAGTTCTTC.